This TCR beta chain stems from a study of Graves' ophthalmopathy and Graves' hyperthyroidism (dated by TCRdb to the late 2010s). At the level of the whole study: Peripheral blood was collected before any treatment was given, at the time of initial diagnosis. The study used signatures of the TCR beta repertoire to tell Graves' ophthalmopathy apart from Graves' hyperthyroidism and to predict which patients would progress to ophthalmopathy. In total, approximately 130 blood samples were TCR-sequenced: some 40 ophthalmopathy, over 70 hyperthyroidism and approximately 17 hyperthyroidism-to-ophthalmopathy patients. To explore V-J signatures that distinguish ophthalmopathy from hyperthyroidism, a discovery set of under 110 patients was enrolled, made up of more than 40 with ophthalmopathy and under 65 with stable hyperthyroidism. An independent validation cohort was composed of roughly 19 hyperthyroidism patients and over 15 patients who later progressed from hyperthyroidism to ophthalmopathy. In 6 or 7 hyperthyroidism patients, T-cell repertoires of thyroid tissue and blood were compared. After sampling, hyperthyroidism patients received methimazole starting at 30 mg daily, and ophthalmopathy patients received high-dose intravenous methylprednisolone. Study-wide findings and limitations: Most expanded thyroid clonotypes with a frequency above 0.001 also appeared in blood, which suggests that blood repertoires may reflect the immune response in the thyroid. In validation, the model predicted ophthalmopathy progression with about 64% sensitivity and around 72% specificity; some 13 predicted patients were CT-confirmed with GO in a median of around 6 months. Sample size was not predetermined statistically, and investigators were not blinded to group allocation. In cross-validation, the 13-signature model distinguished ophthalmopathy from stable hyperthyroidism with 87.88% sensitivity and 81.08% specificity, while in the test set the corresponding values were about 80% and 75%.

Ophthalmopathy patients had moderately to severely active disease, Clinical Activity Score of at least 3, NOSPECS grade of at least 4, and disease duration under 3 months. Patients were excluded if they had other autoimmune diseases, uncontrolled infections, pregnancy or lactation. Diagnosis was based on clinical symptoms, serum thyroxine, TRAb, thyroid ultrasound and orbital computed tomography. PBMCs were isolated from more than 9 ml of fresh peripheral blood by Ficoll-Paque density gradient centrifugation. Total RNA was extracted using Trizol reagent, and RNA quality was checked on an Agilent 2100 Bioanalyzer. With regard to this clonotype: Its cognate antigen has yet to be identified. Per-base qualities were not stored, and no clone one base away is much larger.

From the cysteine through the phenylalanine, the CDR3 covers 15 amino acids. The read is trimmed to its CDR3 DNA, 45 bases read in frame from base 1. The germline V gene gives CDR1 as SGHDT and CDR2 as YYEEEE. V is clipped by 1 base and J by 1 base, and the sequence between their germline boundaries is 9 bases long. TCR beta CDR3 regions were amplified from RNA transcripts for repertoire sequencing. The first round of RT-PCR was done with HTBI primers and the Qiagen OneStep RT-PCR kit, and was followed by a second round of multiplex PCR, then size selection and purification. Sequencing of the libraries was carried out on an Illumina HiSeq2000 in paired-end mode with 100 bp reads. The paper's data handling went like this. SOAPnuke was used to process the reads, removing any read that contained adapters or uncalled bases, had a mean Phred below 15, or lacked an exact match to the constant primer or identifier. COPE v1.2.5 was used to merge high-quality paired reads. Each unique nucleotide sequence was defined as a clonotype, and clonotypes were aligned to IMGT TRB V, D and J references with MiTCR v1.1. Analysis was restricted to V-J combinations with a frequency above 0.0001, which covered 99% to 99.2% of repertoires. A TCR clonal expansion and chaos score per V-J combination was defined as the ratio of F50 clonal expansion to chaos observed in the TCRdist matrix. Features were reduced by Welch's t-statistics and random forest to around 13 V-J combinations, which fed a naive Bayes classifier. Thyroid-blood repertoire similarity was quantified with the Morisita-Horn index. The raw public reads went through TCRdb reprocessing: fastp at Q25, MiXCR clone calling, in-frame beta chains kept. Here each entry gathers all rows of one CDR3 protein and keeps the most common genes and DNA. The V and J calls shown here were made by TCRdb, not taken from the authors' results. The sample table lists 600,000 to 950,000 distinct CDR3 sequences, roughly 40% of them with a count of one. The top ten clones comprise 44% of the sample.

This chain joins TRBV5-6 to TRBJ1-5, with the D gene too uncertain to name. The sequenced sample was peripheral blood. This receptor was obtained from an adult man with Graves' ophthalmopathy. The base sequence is TGTGCCAGCAGCTTGCGGCTCTTAAGCAATCAGCCCCAGCATTTT. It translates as CASSLRLLSNQPQHF. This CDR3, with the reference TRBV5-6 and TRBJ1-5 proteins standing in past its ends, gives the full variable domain DAGVTQSPTHLIKTRGQQVTLRCSPKSGHDTVSWYQQALGQGPQFIFQYYEEEERQRGNFPDRFSGHQFPNYSSELNVNALLLGDSALYLCASSLRLLSNQPQHFGDGTRLSIL.